Sequencing of this TCR beta chain was carried out in a study of cytomegalovirus exposure and HLA in healthy donors. At the level of the study: The Caucasian-associated ancestry cluster held around 76% of a few hundred genotyped donors.

Per the germline V gene, CDR1 is SGHNT and CDR2 is YYREEE (reference sequence). The CDR3 consists of 15 residues. V gave up 4 bases and J gave up 5 bases; unmatched junction bases: 11. The PCR used 60 Vbeta and 13 Jbeta primers. Libraries were prepared by immunoSEQ multiplex PCR; TCRdb keeps only in-frame clonotypes and omits some of them. The sample carries some 120,000 clones, about four fifths recorded once. The sequenced material came from PBMCs. This TCR was recovered from a man aged 25 to 40 in good health and CMV-seronegative. V is TRBV5-4 and J is TRBJ1-1; 7 bases map to TRBD1. DNA for the CDR3: TGTGCCAGCAGCATGAACGAGGGGGCGCGGACTGAAGCTTTCTTT. This gives the protein CASSMNEGARTEAFF.